These 17 T cell receptor beta chains were all obtained from the same sample, sequenced in a study of response to subunit inactivated influenza vaccine. One entry per CDR3 protein, called by TCRdb with MiXCR from the RT-PCR reads. The table records hundreds of thousands of distinct CDR3 sequences, about 25% of them present only once. Sequenced material: CD4+ T cells sorted from PBMCs, taken less than 6 days after vaccination. These receptors were obtained from a man aged 50 or older who received an inactivated influenza vaccine.

This clonotype was picked up a small number of times. The chain combines TRBV7-2 with TRBJ2-7; the D gene is possibly TRBD1 (6 bases). Between the trimmed V and J ends, which lost 5 bases and 2 bases, there was a span of 19 bases. This CDR3 is 16 amino acids long. Germline CDR1 SGHTA, CDR2 FQGNSA. The CDR3 DNA reads as TGTGCCAGCAGCGGGCGACAAACAGGGCTTCCCTACGAGCAGTACTTC. Amino acid sequence: CASSGRQTGLPYEQYF.

This clonotype turned up a few times. This chain links TRBV29-1 with TRBJ1-2, with TRBD1 matching over 7 bases. V was pared by 2 bases and J by 4 bases, with 4 bases of the junction left unmatched. This CDR3 has 13 residues. The germline V gene has CDR1 SQVTM and CDR2 ANQGSEA. The CDR3 loop is CSVEKGAGYGYTF. The CDR3 DNA reads as TGCAGCGTTGAAAAGGGGGCGGGCTATGGCTACACCTTC. Looking up the rest from reference TRBV29-1 and TRBJ1-2 gives the full variable domain: SAVISQKPSRDICQRGTSLTIQCQVDSQVTMMFWYRQQPGQSLTLIATANQGSEATYESGFVIDKFPISRPNLTFSTLTVSNMSPEDSSIYLCSVEKGAGYGYTFGSGTRLTVV.

V usage is TRBV28 and J usage is TRBJ2-6, with D possibly TRBD2 on 7 matching bases. Germline V gene sequence: CDR1 MDHEN, CDR2 SYDVKM. The CDR3 consists of 17 residues. The ends were cut back, 2 bases at V and 4 bases at J, with 15 bases in the middle. The CDR3: CASSLRGGLTGANVLTF. For the CDR3, the DNA is TGTGCCAGCAGTTTAAGGGGGGGCCTGACAGGGGCCAACGTCCTGACTTTC.

This clonotype was found a few times. V gene TRBV10-3 combines with J gene TRBJ1-4; D is ambiguous. Germline-derived CDR1 and CDR2 are ENHRY and SYGVKD. The V and J ends lost 11 bases and 0 bases respectively, with 10 bases between them. The CDR3 runs 13 residues. CDR3 residues: CASQRATNEKLFF. The CDR3 nucleotides read TGTGCCTCACAAAGGGCAACTAATGAAAAACTGTTTTTT.

The CDR3 nucleotides read TGTGCCATCAAGGGTTTGGCGACTGAAGCTTTCTTT. Translated, it gives CAIKGLATEAFF. The V and J genes are TRBV10-3 and TRBJ1-1, with no clear D. Between the trimmed V and J ends, which lost 7 bases and 5 bases, there was a span of 11 bases. Germline CDR1 is ENHRY and CDR2 is SYGVKD. The CDR3 is 12 residues long.

The sample holds a few counts of this clonotype. The V gene is TRBV10-3, the J gene TRBJ1-6; TRBD1 matches at 7 bases. Germline V gives CDR1 ENHRY, CDR2 SYGVKD. J lost 10 bases, V lost 2 bases, and 8 bases had no gene match. The CDR3 is 15 residues long. The CDR3 sequence is CAISEPGTVGSPLHF. CDR3 sequence (DNA): TGTGCCATCAGTGAGCCCGGGACAGTCGGATCACCCCTCCACTTT.

In this sample, this clonotype turned up once. J is TRBJ2-7 and V is TRBV9, with TRBD2 identical over 9 bases. Trimming at V came to 0 bases and at J to 1 base, leaving 5 bases not matched to a gene. From germline, CDR1 is SGDLS and CDR2 YYNGEE. The CDR3 consists of 16 residues. The CDR3 DNA reads as TGTGCCAGCAGCGTAGCAAGGACTAGCGAATCCTACGAGCAGTACTTC. Amino acid sequence: CASSVARTSESYEQYF.

The rearrangement links TRBV12-3 or TRBV12-4 to TRBJ2-7; D may be TRBD2 (6 bases). The CDR3 contains 14 residues. Trimming took 5 bases from V and 3 from J, leaving 14 bases between them. In nucleotides, the CDR3 is TGTGCCAGCAGTCGCACCGGGGACTTCTACGAGCAGTACTTC. Protein: CASSRTGDFYEQYF.

There are a few counts of this clonotype. The chain uses TRBV10-3 and TRBJ2-2; 7 nucleotides line up with TRBD2. V lost 6 bases to trimming and J lost 0 bases; unmatched junction nucleotides: 1. The CDR3 consists of 14 residues. Per the germline V gene, CDR1 is ENHRY and CDR2 is SYGVKD. As DNA, the CDR3 is TGTGCCATCAGACTAGCGCCGAACACCGGGGAGCTGTTTTTT. Translating gives CAIRLAPNTGELFF.

The J gene is TRBJ2-2, the V gene TRBV5-1; 7 bases agree with TRBD2. The CDR3 loop spans 16 amino acids. Germline assignment: CDR1 SGHRS and CDR2 YFSETQ. V dropped 4 bases and J dropped 0; count of bases not matched to a gene: 6. CDR3 region: CASSGSGHANTGELFF. CDR3 in DNA: TGCGCCAGCAGCGGTAGCGGGCACGCGAACACCGGGGAGCTGTTTTTT.

The gene calls are TRBV19 and TRBJ2-1; no firm D call. V was cut by 3 bases and J by 8 bases, with 11 bases left in between. The CDR3 spans 13 residues. Germline V lookup: CDR1 LNHDA, CDR2 SQIVND (reference sequence). The CDR3 sequence: CASSIERRHEQFF. The CDR3, as DNA: TGTGCCAGTAGTATCGAGCGTCGGCATGAGCAGTTCTTC.

The chain employs TRBV5-1 and TRBJ2-5, with 9 bases fitting TRBD2. Germline V lookup: CDR1 SGHRS, CDR2 YFSETQ. This CDR3 has 18 residues. Trimming removed 4 bases from V and 0 bases from J; junction bases left unmatched: 13. The CDR3 nucleotides are TGCGCCAGCAGCATCAATGGACTAGCGAGCTCGTACCAAGAGACCCAGTACTTC. Protein sequence: CASSINGLASSYQETQYF.

The rearrangement joins TRBV7-2 to TRBJ2-1; D gene unclear. CDR1 is SGHTA, CDR2 FQGNSA, per germline. This CDR3 spans 17 amino acids. With 5 bases removed from V and 0 bases from J, the gap between germline ends came to 17 bases. In nucleotides, the CDR3 is TGTGCCAGCAGCCCAGGACCGGGCCTTGGCTCCTACAATGAGCAGTTCTTC. It is translated as CASSPGPGLGSYNEQFF.

The rearrangement uses TRBV5-1 and TRBJ2-5; D not certain. The length of the CDR3 is 13 residues. The germline gives CDR1 SGHRS, CDR2 YFSETQ. The V end lost 4 bases, the J end lost 5 bases, and 12 bases lay between the germline ends. CDR3 nucleotides: TGCGCCAGCAGCCCGGTTCTCGCGGAGACCCAGTACTTC. It translates to CASSPVLAETQYF.

This clonotype has more than one count but fewer than ten. The V and J genes are TRBV6-8 and TRBJ2-2; tentative D call: TRBD2 (5 bases). Germline V CDR1 and CDR2: MNHGY, SAAAGT. The ends were cut back, 2 bases at V and 4 bases at J, with 20 bases in the middle. The CDR3 has 18 amino acids. The CDR3 loop reads CASSYGSGPTRATGELFF. The CDR3, as DNA: TGTGCCAGCAGTTACGGAAGCGGCCCTACGCGAGCCACCGGGGAGCTGTTTTTT.

This chain uses TRBV5-1 with TRBJ2-1, with D possibly being TRBD1 (6 bases). The CDR3 is made up of 14 amino acids. V was pared by 3 bases and J by 5 bases, with 12 bases between. Germline values: CDR1 SGHRS, CDR2 YFSETQ. CDR3 bases: TGCGCCAGCAGCTCCGGACAGCTCAACAATGAGCAGTTCTTC. Translation gives CASSSGQLNNEQFF.

This clonotype showed up just a few times. This chain connects TRBV5-1 to TRBJ1-1, with TRBD1 matching 8 bases. CDR3 length: 14 residues. CDR1 is SGHRS, CDR2 YFSETQ, per germline. Trimming at V came to 4 bases and at J to 5 bases, leaving 7 bases not matched to a gene. CDR3 coding DNA: TGCGCCAGCAGCCCCCAAACAGGGGGGACTGAAGCTTTCTTT. Translation: CASSPQTGGTEAFF.